Shown below are 12 T cell receptor beta chains from a single sample sequenced in a study of T-cell memory formation after mild COVID-19. Each CDR3 protein is one row after TCRdb ran MiXCR on the 5' RACE reads. The table records just under 50,000 distinct CDR3 sequences, 12% of them present only once. The material sequenced was PBMCs or a T cell subset sorted from them (not recorded which). The receptors originated from a man between 18 and 35 years old who had mild COVID-19 (a few samples of this study predate the infection). Cell type and time point are not known.

This clonotype was recorded a few times. This sequence joins TRBV20-1 and TRBJ2-4, with a possible D match to TRBD2 (6 bases). The ends were cut back, 0 bases at V and 0 bases at J, with 9 bases in the middle. Germline CDR1 is DFQATT and CDR2 is SNEGSKA (reference sequence). The CDR3 covers 15 residues. DNA of the CDR3: TGCAGTGCTAGAGACCCAGCGGGAGCCAAAAACATTCAGTACTTC. Its translation: CSARDPAGAKNIQYF.

This clonotype was detected only a few times. V gene TRBV11-1 combines with J gene TRBJ1-2; TRBD1 aligns across 9 bases. The germline CDR1 and CDR2 sequences are SGHAT and FQDESV (reference sequence). V gave up 3 bases and J gave up 8 bases; unmatched junction bases: 7. There are 14 residues in the CDR3. The CDR3 reads CASSLNRDRDGYTF. The CDR3 nucleotides are TGTGCCAGCAGCTTGAACCGGGACAGGGACGGCTACACCTTC.

The J gene is TRBJ2-1, the V gene TRBV20-1, with a weak D call TRBD2 (6 bases). From germline, CDR1 is DFQATT and CDR2 SNEGSKA (reference sequence). Between the trimmed V and J ends, which lost 3 bases and 8 bases, there was a span of 23 bases. This CDR3 has 16 residues. CDR3 sequence: CSARALGRGDADEQFF. The CDR3 DNA follows: TGCAGTGCTAGGGCCTTGGGGCGCGGGGATGCGGATGAGCAGTTCTTC.

This chain uses TRBV7-2 with TRBJ1-1; the match to TRBD1 covers 9 bases. The CDR3 is made up of 15 amino acids. With 5 bases clipped from V and 1 base from J, the junction kept 5 bases outside the gene matches. The germline CDR1 and CDR2 sequences are SGHTA and FQGNSA. In DNA form, the CDR3 reads TGTGCCAGCAGCGGCCGACAGGGGGAGAACACTGAAGCTTTCTTT. This codes for CASSGRQGENTEAFF.

The chain employs TRBV5-1 and TRBJ2-1; 7 bases map to TRBD1. V lost 5 bases, J lost 5 bases, and 7 bases stayed unmatched. This CDR3 has 14 residues. The germline V gene encodes CDR1 SGHRS and CDR2 YFSETQ. Written as DNA, the CDR3 is TGCGCCAGCAGGACAGGGTACAGGGACAATGAGCAGTTCTTC. It specifies CASRTGYRDNEQFF.

This clonotype has at least ten counts. The rearrangement joins TRBV7-2 to TRBJ2-7, with 9 bases that match TRBD1. CDR3 length equals 13 residues. V lost 4 bases, J lost 7 bases, and 5 bases stayed unmatched. From germline, CDR1 is SGHTA and CDR2 FQGNSA. The CDR3 coding sequence is TGTGCCAGCAGCTCTAACAGGGGGCAAGAGCAGTACGTC. Protein: CASSSNRGQEQYV.

In this sample, this clonotype turned up many times. The chain employs TRBV29-1 and TRBJ2-5, with TRBD1 as a possible D gene (6 bases). CDR3 length: 13 residues. Germline values: CDR1 SQVTM, CDR2 ANQGSEA. The V end lost 5 bases, the J end lost 1 base, and 11 bases lay between the germline ends. CDR3 in amino acids: CSVSDSSQETQYF. CDR3 coding DNA: TGCAGCGTTTCGGACAGCTCCCAAGAGACCCAGTACTTC.

This clonotype was detected many times. The chain couples TRBV12-3 or TRBV12-4 to TRBJ2-3; 10 bases line up with TRBD2. The junction had 12 bases not matched to a gene; V was cut back by 6 bases and J by 6 bases. CDR3 size: 16 residues. The chain's CDR3 is CASSLMTSGFLDTQYF. Here the CDR3 DNA reads TGTGCCAGCAGCCTTATGACTAGCGGGTTTTTGGATACGCAGTATTTT.

This clonotype has just a few counts. The J gene is TRBJ2-2, the V gene TRBV4-3; 7 bases agree with TRBD1. The germline gives CDR1 LGHNA, CDR2 YSLEER. The CDR3 spans 15 residues. V gave up 1 base and J gave up 6 bases; unmatched junction bases: 5. In DNA form, the CDR3 reads TGCGCCAGCAGCCAAGCAACGGGACAGCCCGGGGAGCTGTTTTTT. It specifies CASSQATGQPGELFF.

The rearrangement joins TRBV2 to TRBJ1-1; 9 bases are a match to TRBD1. Germline CDR1 reads SNHLY; CDR2 reads FYNNEI. The CDR3 spans 13 residues. The ends lost 6 bases at V and 5 bases at J; junction bases unmatched: 4. The CDR3 sequence is CASRGQGGTEAFF. In nucleotides, the CDR3 is TGTGCCAGCAGGGGACAGGGTGGAACTGAAGCTTTCTTT.

The V and J genes are TRBV28 and TRBJ2-7; D perhaps matches TRBD2 (5 bases). Trimming cost V 5 bases and J 3 bases, with 14 bases left between them. Germline V lookup: CDR1 MDHEN, CDR2 SYDVKM. The CDR3 length is 14 residues. CDR3 DNA: TGTGCCAGCAGTATGGCGGGCAGGATCTACGAGCAGTACGTC. Amino acids: CASSMAGRIYEQYV.

This clonotype came up a few times. The rearrangement uses TRBV20-1 and TRBJ1-1; no firm D call. CDR3 length equals 12 residues. The germline gives CDR1 DFQATT, CDR2 SNEGSKA (reference sequence). V was clipped by 1 base and J by 1 base, with 4 bases between them. The CDR3 region is CSARGQNTEAFF. The CDR3 DNA reads as TGCAGTGCTAGAGGACAGAACACTGAAGCTTTCTTT.